These 17 T cell receptor beta chains originate from one sample sequenced in a study of cytomegalovirus exposure and HLA in healthy donors. The PCR made use of 60 Vbeta and 13 Jbeta primers. Clones were sequenced by immunoSEQ multiplex PCR, and TCRdb holds only the in-frame ones, with some missing. The data show fewer than 95,000 clones, over 60% seen once. What was sequenced was PBMCs. These TCRs come from a middle-aged man in good health and CMV-seronegative.

The chain couples TRBV4-2 to TRBJ1-1, with 8 bases fitting TRBD1. V shed 4 bases, J shed 1 base, and the junction held 14 bases outside the gene matches. This CDR3 spans 18 amino acids. The V gene's germline CDR1 is LGHNA and CDR2 YNFKEQ. Here the CDR3 reads CASSPEGQGASRNTEAFF. DNA for the CDR3: TGTGCCAGCAGCCCCGAAGGGCAGGGGGCGAGTAGGAACACTGAAGCTTTCTTT.

This clone was seen more than once but under ten times. The V gene is TRBV5-1, the J gene TRBJ2-5; 8 bases agree with TRBD2. The CDR3 covers 15 residues. Germline CDR1 and CDR2: SGHRS and YFSETQ. V trimming: 4 bases; J trimming: 3 bases; junction bases outside the gene matches: 8. The CDR3 bases are TGCGCCAGCAGCCGATCGCGGGGGGATGAAGAGACCCAGTACTTC. As protein: CASSRSRGDEETQYF. The variable domain in full, with the rest retrieved from reference TRBV5-1 and TRBJ2-5, is KAGVTQTPRYLIKTRGQQVTLSCSPISGHRSVSWYQQTPGQGLQFLFEYFSETQRNKGNFPGRFSGRQFSNSRSEMNVSTLELGDSALYLCASSRSRGDEETQYFGPGTRLLVL.

With respect to this clone: One end of the junction does not line up with germline, which may come from a read error. The J gene is TRBJ2-6, the V gene TRBV4-1, with D perhaps matching TRBD2 (7 bases). This CDR3 region has 20 residues. CDR1 is MGHRA, CDR2 YSYEKL, per germline. The CDR3 here is CASSRPPGASGVSRANVLTF. CDR3 bases: TGCGCCAGCAGCCGCCCTCCAGGGGCTAGCGGTGTCTCTAGGGCCAACGTCCTGACTTTC.

The J gene is TRBJ1-2, the V gene TRBV30, with TRBD1 as a possible D gene (5 bases). This CDR3 spans 10 amino acids. CDR1 is GTSNPN, CDR2 SVGIG, per germline (reference sequence). V was shortened by 5 bases and J by 7 bases, with 8 bases between the two germline ends. The CDR3 spells CAWERGGYTF. The CDR3 bases are TGTGCCTGGGAAAGGGGTGGCTACACCTTC. The variable domain in full, completed from reference TRBV30 and TRBJ1-2, reads SQTIHQWPATLVQPVGSPLSLECTVEGTSNPNLYWYRQAAGRGLQLLFYSVGIGQISSEVPQNLSASRPQDRQFILSSKKLLLSDSGFYLCAWERGGYTFGSGTRLTVV.

The chain carries TRBV7-2 and TRBJ2-7; tentatively, D is TRBD1 (6 bases). In germline, CDR1 is SGHTA, CDR2 FQGNSA. This CDR3 has 15 amino acids. Between the trimmed V and J ends, which lost 5 bases and 0 bases, there was a span of 14 bases. The CDR3 DNA follows: TGTGCCAGCAGCGCCGCAGGGGATAGCTCCTACGAGCAGTACTTC. This codes for CASSAAGDSSYEQYF.

V gene TRBV2 combines with J gene TRBJ2-7, with 15 bases fitting TRBD2. The V and J ends lost 7 bases and 3 bases, in that order; junction bases with no gene match: 13. The CDR3 loop spans 18 amino acids. Germline loops: CDR1 SNHLY, CDR2 FYNNEI. The CDR3 coding sequence is TGTGCCAGCAAGGCCTCCGGACTAGCGGGGGGGTCTCGCTACGAGCAGTACTTC. This sequence encodes CASKASGLAGGSRYEQYF. Full variable domain (outside the CDR3, taken from reference TRBV2 and TRBJ2-7): EPEVTQTPSHQVTQMGQEVILRCVPISNHLYFYWYRQILGQKVEFLVSFYNNEISEKSEIFDDQFSVERPDGSNFTLKIRSTKLEDSAMYFCASKASGLAGGSRYEQYFGPGTRLTVT.

The chain carries TRBV7-9 and TRBJ1-2; 10 nucleotides match TRBD1. J lost 4 bases, V lost 5 bases, and 7 bases had no gene match. The CDR3 runs 15 residues. Per germline, CDR1 SEHNR and CDR2 FQNEAQ (reference sequence). In DNA form, the CDR3 reads TGTGCCAGCAGCCTCTTAGGACAGGGGGGCTATGGCTACACCTTC. It specifies CASSLLGQGGYGYTF.

This clone occurred a few times. This chain joins TRBV27 and TRBJ1-5, with 7 positions matching TRBD1. This CDR3 comprises 14 residues. CDR1 and CDR2 from the germline V gene are MNHEY and SMNVEV (reference sequence). V gave up 6 bases and J gave up 3 bases; unmatched junction bases: 5. The CDR3 sequence is CASSRTGVNQPQHF. The CDR3 DNA reads as TGTGCCAGCAGCCGGACAGGCGTCAATCAGCCCCAGCATTTT.

The DNA of the CDR3 is TGTGCCAGCAGCCCAGCCGGGGGGCAGGGTCTCATGACCCTCCACTTT. Its translation: CASSPAGGQGLMTLHF. The chain joins TRBV9 to TRBJ1-6, with a tentative D call TRBD1 (6 bases). The germline gives CDR1 SGDLS, CDR2 YYNGEE. V was pared by 4 bases and J by 14 bases, with 25 bases between. The length of the CDR3 is 16 residues.

V is TRBV4-3 and J is TRBJ2-3, with TRBD2 identical over 13 bases. Unmatched junction bases numbered 5, after V lost 2 bases and J lost 0 bases. CDR3 length: 18 amino acids. CDR1 and CDR2 (germline): LGHNA, YSLEER. This CDR3 is CASSQLPTSGGSTDTQYF. The DNA of the CDR3 is TGCGCCAGCAGCCAACTCCCGACTAGCGGGGGGAGCACAGATACGCAGTATTTT.

This clone is a singleton in its sample. DNA of the CDR3: TGTGCCAGCAGTAAGACTAGCGGGGGCTACAATGAGCAGTTCTTC. Translated: CASSKTSGGYNEQFF. The chain couples TRBV6-9 to TRBJ2-1; 12 bases map to TRBD2. CDR1 is MNHGY and CDR2 is SVAAGI in the germline V gene. V lost 5 bases and J lost 3; bases outside the gene matches: 2. The CDR3 is made up of 15 amino acids.

The rearrangement links TRBV13 to TRBJ2-7; the match to TRBD1 covers 8 bases. Trimming removed 6 bases from V and 2 bases from J; junction bases left unmatched: 12. The CDR3 is 16 amino acids. Germline V CDR1 and CDR2: PRHDT, FYEKMQ (reference sequence). The DNA of the CDR3 is TGTGCCAGCAGTTCCCGAACTTGGGACAGGACCTACGAGCAGTACTTC. It is translated as CASSSRTWDRTYEQYF.

This clone turned up a few times. In DNA, the CDR3 is TGTGCCAGCAGCTTAGCCGGACCAGGGAACCGGCGGGGTACGCAGTATTTT. It specifies CASSLAGPGNRRGTQYF. The V gene is TRBV7-2, the J gene TRBJ2-3, with D tentatively TRBD2 (6 bases). V was pared by 0 bases and J by 8 bases, with 21 bases between. Germline V gene lookup returns CDR1 SGHTA and CDR2 FQGNSA. The CDR3 extends over 17 amino acids.

The chain couples TRBV7-9 to TRBJ2-7; no reliable D call. V dropped 4 bases and J dropped 3 bases, with 16 bases sitting between them. CDR1 and CDR2 from the germline V gene are SEHNR and FQNEAQ (reference sequence). The CDR3 is 15 residues long. This CDR3 reads CASSSLSETNYEQYF. CDR3 sequence (DNA): TGTGCCAGCAGCTCACTGAGCGAAACGAACTACGAGCAGTACTTC.

This sequence joins TRBV4-1 and TRBJ2-1; a possible D gene is TRBD2 (6 bases). V lost 4 bases and J 4 bases, leaving 14 bases between the germline ends. CDR3 length equals 15 residues. Germline V gene data show CDR1 as MGHRA and CDR2 as YSYEKL. CDR3 nucleotide sequence: TGCGCCAGCAGCCTTTCTAGCGACCGGTACAATGAGCAGTTCTTC. As protein: CASSLSSDRYNEQFF.

The rearrangement links TRBV7-9 to TRBJ1-3; a weak D match, TRBD1 (5 bases). Deletions cut 8 bases from V and 0 bases from J, with 8 bases between. The CDR3 is 13 amino acids. Germline lookup yields CDR1 SEHNR and CDR2 FQNEAQ (reference sequence). The CDR3 spells CASATASGNTIYF. DNA for the CDR3: TGTGCCAGCGCGACAGCCTCTGGAAACACCATATATTTT.

V gene TRBV6-4 combines with J gene TRBJ2-2; D is uncertain. CDR3 size: 15 residues. The germline V and J ends were trimmed by 3 bases and 7 bases, with 15 bases remaining between them. Germline-derived CDR1 and CDR2 are MRHNA and SNTAGT. CDR3 sequence reads: CASSDPVGSGGELFF. CDR3 nucleotide sequence: TGTGCCAGCAGTGATCCGGTGGGCTCCGGCGGGGAGCTGTTTTTT.